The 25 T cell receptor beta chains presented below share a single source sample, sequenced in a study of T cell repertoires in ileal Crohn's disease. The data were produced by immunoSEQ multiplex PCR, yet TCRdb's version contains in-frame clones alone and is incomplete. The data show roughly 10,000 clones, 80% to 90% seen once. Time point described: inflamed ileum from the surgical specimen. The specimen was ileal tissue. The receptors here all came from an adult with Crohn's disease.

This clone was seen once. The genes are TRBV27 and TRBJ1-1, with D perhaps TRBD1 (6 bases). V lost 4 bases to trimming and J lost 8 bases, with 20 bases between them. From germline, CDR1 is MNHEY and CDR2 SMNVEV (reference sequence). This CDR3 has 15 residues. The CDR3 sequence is CASSSFKTGTPEAFF. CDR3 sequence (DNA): TGTGCCAGCAGTTCGTTTAAAACCGGGACACCCGAAGCTTTCTTT.

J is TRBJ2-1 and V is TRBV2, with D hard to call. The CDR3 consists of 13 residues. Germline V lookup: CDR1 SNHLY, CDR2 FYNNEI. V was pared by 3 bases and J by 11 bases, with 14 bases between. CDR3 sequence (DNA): TGTGCCAGCAGTGATGACGCCCTAGGGAAGCAGTTCTTC. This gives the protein CASSDDALGKQFF.

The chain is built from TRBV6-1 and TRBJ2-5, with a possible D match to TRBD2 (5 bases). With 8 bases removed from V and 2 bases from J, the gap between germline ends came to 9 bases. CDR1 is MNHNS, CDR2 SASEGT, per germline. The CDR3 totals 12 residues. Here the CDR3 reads CASERRQETQYF. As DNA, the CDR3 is TGTGCCAGCGAAAGGAGGCAAGAGACCCAGTACTTC.

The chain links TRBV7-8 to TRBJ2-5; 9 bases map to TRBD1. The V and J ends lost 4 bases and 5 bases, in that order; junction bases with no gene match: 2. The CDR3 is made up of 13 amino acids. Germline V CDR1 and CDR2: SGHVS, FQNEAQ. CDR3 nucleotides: TGTGCCAGCAGCTACAGGGGGCCGGAGACCCAGTACTTC. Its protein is CASSYRGPETQYF. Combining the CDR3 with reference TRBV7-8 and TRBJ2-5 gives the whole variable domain GAGVSQSPRYKVAKRGQDVALRCDPISGHVSLFWYQQALGQGPEFLTYFQNEAQLDKSGLPSDRFFAERPEGSVSTLKIQRTQQEDSAVYLCASSYRGPETQYFGPGTRLLVL.

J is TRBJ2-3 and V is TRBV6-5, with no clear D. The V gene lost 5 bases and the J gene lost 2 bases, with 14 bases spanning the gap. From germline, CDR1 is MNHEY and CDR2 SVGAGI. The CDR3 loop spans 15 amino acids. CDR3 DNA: TGTGCCAGCAGTCCTGCCCCGGTTTTCACAGATACGCAGTATTTT. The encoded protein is CASSPAPVFTDTQYF.

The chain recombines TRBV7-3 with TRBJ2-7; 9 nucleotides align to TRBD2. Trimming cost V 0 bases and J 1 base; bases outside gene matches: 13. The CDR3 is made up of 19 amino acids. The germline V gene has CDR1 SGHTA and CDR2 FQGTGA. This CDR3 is CASSLTGHGTSFQSYEQYF. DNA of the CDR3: TGTGCCAGCAGCTTAACGGGACACGGGACTAGCTTTCAGTCCTACGAGCAGTACTTC.

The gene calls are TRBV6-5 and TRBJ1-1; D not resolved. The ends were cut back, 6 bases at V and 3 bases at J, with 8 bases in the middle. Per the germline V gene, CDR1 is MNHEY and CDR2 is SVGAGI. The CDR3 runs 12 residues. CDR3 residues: CASRERHTEAFF. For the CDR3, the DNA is TGTGCCAGCAGGGAGAGACACACTGAAGCTTTCTTT.

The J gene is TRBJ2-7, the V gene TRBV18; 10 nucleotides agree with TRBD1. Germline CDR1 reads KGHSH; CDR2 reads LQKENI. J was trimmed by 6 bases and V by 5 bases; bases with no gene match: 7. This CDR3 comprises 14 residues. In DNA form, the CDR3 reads TGTGCCAGCTCAACCACGGGACAGGGGAGCGAGCAGTACTTC. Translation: CASSTTGQGSEQYF.

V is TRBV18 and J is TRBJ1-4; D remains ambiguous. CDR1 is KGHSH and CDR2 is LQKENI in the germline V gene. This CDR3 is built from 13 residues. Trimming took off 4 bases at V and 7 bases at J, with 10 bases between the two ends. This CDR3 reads CASSRGVGEKLFF. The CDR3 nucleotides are TGTGCCAGCTCACGGGGAGTAGGTGAAAAACTGTTTTTT.

CDR3 in amino acids: CATDSGRGVTDTQYF. In DNA, the CDR3 is TGTGCCACTGATAGCGGGAGAGGTGTCACAGATACGCAGTATTTT. This chain connects TRBV19 to TRBJ2-3; the match to TRBD2 covers 9 bases. With V trimmed by 10 bases and J by 2 bases, 10 bases remained unmatched. Germline assignment: CDR1 LNHDA and CDR2 SQIVND (reference sequence). This CDR3 comprises 15 residues.

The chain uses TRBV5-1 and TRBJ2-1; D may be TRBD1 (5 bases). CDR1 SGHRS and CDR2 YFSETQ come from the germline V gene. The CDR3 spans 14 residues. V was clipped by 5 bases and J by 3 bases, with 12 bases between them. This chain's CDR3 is CASRVGLDYNEQFF. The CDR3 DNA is TGCGCCAGCAGGGTGGGGCTAGACTACAATGAGCAGTTCTTC.

CDR3 sequence reads: CAISDLARNTGELFF. The DNA of the CDR3 is TGTGCCATCAGTGATCTAGCCAGAAACACCGGGGAGCTGTTTTTT. The chain combines TRBV10-3 with TRBJ2-2; TRBD2 might be the D (5 bases). This CDR3 is 15 amino acids long. Per the germline V gene, CDR1 is ENHRY and CDR2 is SYGVKD. Deletions cut 3 bases from V and 2 bases from J, with 10 bases between.

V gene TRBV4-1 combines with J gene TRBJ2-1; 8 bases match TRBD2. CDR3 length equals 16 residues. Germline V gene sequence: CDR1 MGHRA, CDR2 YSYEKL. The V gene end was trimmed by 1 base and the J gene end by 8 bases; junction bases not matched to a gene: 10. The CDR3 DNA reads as TGCGCCAGCAGCCAAGGTAAGAGCGGGAGTGTCGATGAGCAGTTCTTC. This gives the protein CASSQGKSGSVDEQFF.

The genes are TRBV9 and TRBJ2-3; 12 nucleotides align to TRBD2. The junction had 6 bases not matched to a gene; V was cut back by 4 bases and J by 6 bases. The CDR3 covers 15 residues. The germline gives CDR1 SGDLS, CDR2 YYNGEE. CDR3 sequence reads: CASSPAGTSGDTQYF. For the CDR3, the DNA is TGTGCCAGCAGCCCGGCCGGGACTAGCGGGGATACGCAGTATTTT.

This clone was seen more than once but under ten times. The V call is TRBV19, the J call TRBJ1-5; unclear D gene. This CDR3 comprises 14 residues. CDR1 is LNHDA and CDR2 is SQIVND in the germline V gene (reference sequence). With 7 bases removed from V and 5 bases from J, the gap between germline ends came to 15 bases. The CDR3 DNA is TGTGCCAGTAATGGAGGGAACCTCTATCAGCCCCAGCATTTT. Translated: CASNGGNLYQPQHF.

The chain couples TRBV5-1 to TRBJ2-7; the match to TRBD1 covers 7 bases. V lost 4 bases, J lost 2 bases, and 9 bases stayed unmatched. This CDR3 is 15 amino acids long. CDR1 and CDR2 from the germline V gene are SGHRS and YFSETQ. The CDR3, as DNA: TGCGCCAGCAGCACCGGGACAGTCTGGGCCTACGAGCAGTACTTC. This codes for CASSTGTVWAYEQYF.

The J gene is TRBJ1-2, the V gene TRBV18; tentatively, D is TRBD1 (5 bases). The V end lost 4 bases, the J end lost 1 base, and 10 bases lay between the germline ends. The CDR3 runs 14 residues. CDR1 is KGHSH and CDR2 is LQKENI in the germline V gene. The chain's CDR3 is CASSQLQVNYGYTF. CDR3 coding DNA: TGTGCCAGCTCACAATTACAGGTTAACTATGGCTACACCTTC.

The CDR3 DNA sequence: TGCGCCAGCAGCTTGGGGGGGCAAGTTAATGAAAAACTGTTTTTT. Its translation is CASSLGGQVNEKLFF. The chain recombines TRBV5-1 with TRBJ1-4; perhaps TRBD1 as D (6 bases). The CDR3 totals 15 residues. V lost 0 bases and J 4 bases, leaving 10 bases between the germline ends. Per the germline V gene, CDR1 is SGHRS and CDR2 is YFSETQ. Full variable domain (remainder filled in from reference TRBV5-1 and TRBJ1-4): KAGVTQTPRYLIKTRGQQVTLSCSPISGHRSVSWYQQTPGQGLQFLFEYFSETQRNKGNFPGRFSGRQFSNSRSEMNVSTLELGDSALYLCASSLGGQVNEKLFFGSGTQLSVL.

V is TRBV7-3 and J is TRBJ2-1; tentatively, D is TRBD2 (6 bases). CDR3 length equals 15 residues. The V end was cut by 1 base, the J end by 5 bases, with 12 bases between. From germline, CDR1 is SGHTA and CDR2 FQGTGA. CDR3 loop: CASSLSTSFDNEQFF. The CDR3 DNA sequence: TGTGCCAGCAGCTTAAGTACTAGCTTTGACAATGAGCAGTTCTTC. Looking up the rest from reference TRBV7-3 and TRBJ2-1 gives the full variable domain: GAGVSQTPSNKVTEKGKYVELRCDPISGHTALYWYRQSLGQGPEFLIYFQGTGAADDSGLPNDRFFAVRPEGSVSTLKIQRTERGDSAVYLCASSLSTSFDNEQFFGPGTRLTVL.

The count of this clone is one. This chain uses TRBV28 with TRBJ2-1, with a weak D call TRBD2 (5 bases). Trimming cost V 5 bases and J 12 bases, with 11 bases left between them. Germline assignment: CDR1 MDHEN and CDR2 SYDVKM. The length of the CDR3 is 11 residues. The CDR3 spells CASSLTTGQFF. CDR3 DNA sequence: TGTGCCAGCAGTCTGACTACTGGGCAGTTCTTC.

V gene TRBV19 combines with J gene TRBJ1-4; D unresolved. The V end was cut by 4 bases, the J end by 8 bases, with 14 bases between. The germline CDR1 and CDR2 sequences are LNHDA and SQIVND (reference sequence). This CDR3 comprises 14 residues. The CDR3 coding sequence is TGTGCCAGTAGTACCCCAGGACCCCGGGAAAAACTGTTTTTT. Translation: CASSTPGPREKLFF.

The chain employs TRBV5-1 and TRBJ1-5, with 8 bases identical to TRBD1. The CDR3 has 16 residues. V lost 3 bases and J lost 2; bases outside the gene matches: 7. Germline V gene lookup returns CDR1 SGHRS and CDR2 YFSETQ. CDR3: CASSYEDRACNQPQHF. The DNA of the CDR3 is TGCGCCAGCAGCTATGAGGACAGGGCCTGCAATCAGCCCCAGCATTTT.

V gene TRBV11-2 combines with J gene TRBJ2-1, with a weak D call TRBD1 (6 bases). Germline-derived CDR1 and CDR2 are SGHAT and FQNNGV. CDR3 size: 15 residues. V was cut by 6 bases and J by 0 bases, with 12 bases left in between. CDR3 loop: CASRPDRSSYNEQFF. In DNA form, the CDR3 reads TGTGCCAGCAGACCCGACAGGAGCTCCTACAATGAGCAGTTCTTC. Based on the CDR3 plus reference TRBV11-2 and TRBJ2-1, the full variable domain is EAGVAQSPRYKIIEKRQSVAFWCNPISGHATLYWYQQILGQGPKLLIQFQNNGVVDDSQLPKDRFSAERLKGVDSTLKIQPAKLEDSAVYLCASRPDRSSYNEQFFGPGTRLTVL.

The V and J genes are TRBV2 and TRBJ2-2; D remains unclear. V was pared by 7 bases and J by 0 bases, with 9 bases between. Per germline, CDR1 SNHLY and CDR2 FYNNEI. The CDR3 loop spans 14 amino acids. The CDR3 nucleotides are TGTGCCAGCACCTCGGGCGCGAACACCGGGGAGCTGTTTTTT. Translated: CASTSGANTGELFF.

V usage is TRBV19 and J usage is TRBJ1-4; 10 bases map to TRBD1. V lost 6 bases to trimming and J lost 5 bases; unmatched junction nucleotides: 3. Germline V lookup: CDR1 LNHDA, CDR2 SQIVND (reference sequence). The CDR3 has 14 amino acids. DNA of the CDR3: TGTGCCAGTAGCAGACAGGGGGCAAATGAAAAACTGTTTTTT. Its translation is CASSRQGANEKLFF.